These 11 T cell receptor beta chains originate from one sample sequenced in a study of T cell repertoires in cytomegalovirus infection. Each CDR3 protein is one row after TCRdb ran MiXCR on the reads. This sample has hundreds of thousands of distinct CDR3 sequences, with 17% found just once. Sequenced input: PBMCs. These receptors all come from a human donor in good health (CMV status not recorded). Some clones in this sample may be carry-over from other donors' samples.

Only a few counts were recorded for this clonotype. The chain is built from TRBV4-1 and TRBJ2-5; TRBD2 matches at 7 bases. The V and J ends lost 4 bases and 5 bases, in that order; junction bases with no gene match: 16. The CDR3 sequence is 17 residues long. Per germline, CDR1 MGHRA and CDR2 YSYEKL. In DNA form, the CDR3 reads TGCGCCAGCAGCCGGGGCAGCGGGGTCACGGACACGGAGACCCAGTACTTC. The encoded protein is CASSRGSGVTDTETQYF.

This clonotype was seen many times. V gene TRBV7-9 combines with J gene TRBJ1-1; D gene uncertain. The CDR3 runs 15 residues. Per the germline V gene, CDR1 is SEHNR and CDR2 is FQNEAQ (reference sequence). Trimming stripped 5 bases from V and 1 base from J, with 14 bases between. This CDR3 is CASSRGLPRNTEAFF. CDR3 DNA sequence: TGTGCCAGCAGCCGCGGGCTCCCCAGGAACACTGAAGCTTTCTTT.

This clonotype was detected many times. The chain has TRBV28 and TRBJ1-6; D unclear. The CDR3 covers 15 residues. CDR1 and CDR2 (germline): MDHEN, SYDVKM. The V and J ends lost 5 bases and 0 bases respectively, with 8 bases between them. CDR3 region: CASSTYNSYNSPLHF. CDR3 DNA sequence: TGTGCCAGCAGTACATATAACTCCTATAATTCACCCCTCCACTTT.

The chain joins TRBV5-1 to TRBJ2-1; TRBD1 is a possible D gene (6 bases). CDR1 is SGHRS, CDR2 YFSETQ, per germline. The CDR3 extends over 15 amino acids. Trimming removed 5 bases from V and 6 bases from J, with 18 bases in between. The CDR3 region is CASRQPGLTGNEQFF. In DNA, the CDR3 is TGCGCCAGCAGACAGCCGGGCCTGACAGGCAATGAGCAGTTCTTC.

This sequence joins TRBV6-6 and TRBJ2-7; the D gene is possibly TRBD1 (7 bases). The CDR3 is made up of 13 amino acids. Germline V gene sequence: CDR1 MNHNY, CDR2 SVGAGI (reference sequence). V was cut by 4 bases and J by 3 bases, with 10 bases left in between. CDR3 region: CASSSGGLYEQYF. CDR3 nucleotide sequence: TGTGCCAGCAGTTCAGGGGGGCTCTACGAGCAGTACTTC.

This clonotype was recorded at least ten times. The chain is built from TRBV4-3 and TRBJ2-2; D call uncertain. Trimming cost V 0 bases and J 4 bases, with 15 bases left between them. This CDR3 is built from 17 residues. Germline lookup yields CDR1 LGHNA and CDR2 YSLEER. CDR3 loop: CASSQDTWGQTTGELFF. The CDR3 DNA sequence: TGCGCCAGCAGCCAAGATACGTGGGGTCAGACCACCGGGGAGCTGTTTTTT.

The CDR3 coding sequence is TGTGCCAGCAGTCCCCAGGCAGGGGGAAGGAATGAGCAGTTCTTC. This encodes CASSPQAGGRNEQFF. The chain employs TRBV6-5 and TRBJ2-1; the match to TRBD1 covers 7 bases. Trimming removed 5 bases from V and 7 bases from J; junction bases left unmatched: 11. Germline CDR1 and CDR2: MNHEY and SVGAGI. The CDR3 is 15 amino acids.

V usage is TRBV23-1 and J usage is TRBJ2-1; a possible D gene is TRBD2 (5 bases). TRBV23-1 is flagged as an ORF with uncertain function. Trimming shortened V by 2 bases and J by 4 bases, and 27 bases separated the two germline ends. There are 20 residues in the CDR3. The CDR3 sequence: CASSQLGVKRSYRWYNEQFF. As DNA, the CDR3 is TGCGCCAGCAGTCAACTAGGTGTTAAGCGGAGCTACCGCTGGTACAATGAGCAGTTCTTC.

The rearrangement uses TRBV20-1 and TRBJ1-2; 7 nucleotides line up with TRBD1. This CDR3 spans 15 amino acids. J lost 4 bases, V lost 1 base, and 9 bases had no gene match. Germline V CDR1 and CDR2: DFQATT, SNEGSKA (reference sequence). CDR3: CSARATDRETYGYTF. For the CDR3, the DNA is TGCAGTGCTAGAGCGACAGACAGGGAGACCTATGGCTACACCTTC.

The chain has TRBV4-1 and TRBJ1-4; no clear D. The V end lost 1 base, the J end lost 4 bases, and 10 bases lay between the germline ends. This CDR3 region has 15 residues. Germline loops: CDR1 MGHRA, CDR2 YSYEKL. The CDR3 is CASSQVKVDNEKLFF. CDR3 sequence (DNA): TGCGCCAGCAGCCAAGTGAAGGTTGATAATGAAAAACTGTTTTTT.

This clonotype was picked up many times. CDR3: CASSQGQGDSLHF. Here the CDR3 DNA reads TGTGCCAGCAGCCAGGGACAGGGAGATTCCCTCCACTTT. J is TRBJ1-6 and V is TRBV7-2; 9 bases match TRBD1. Germline loops: CDR1 SGHTA, CDR2 FQGNSA. Germline trimming cut 5 bases from V and 14 bases from J; bases unmatched to any gene: 7. The CDR3 is 13 residues long.